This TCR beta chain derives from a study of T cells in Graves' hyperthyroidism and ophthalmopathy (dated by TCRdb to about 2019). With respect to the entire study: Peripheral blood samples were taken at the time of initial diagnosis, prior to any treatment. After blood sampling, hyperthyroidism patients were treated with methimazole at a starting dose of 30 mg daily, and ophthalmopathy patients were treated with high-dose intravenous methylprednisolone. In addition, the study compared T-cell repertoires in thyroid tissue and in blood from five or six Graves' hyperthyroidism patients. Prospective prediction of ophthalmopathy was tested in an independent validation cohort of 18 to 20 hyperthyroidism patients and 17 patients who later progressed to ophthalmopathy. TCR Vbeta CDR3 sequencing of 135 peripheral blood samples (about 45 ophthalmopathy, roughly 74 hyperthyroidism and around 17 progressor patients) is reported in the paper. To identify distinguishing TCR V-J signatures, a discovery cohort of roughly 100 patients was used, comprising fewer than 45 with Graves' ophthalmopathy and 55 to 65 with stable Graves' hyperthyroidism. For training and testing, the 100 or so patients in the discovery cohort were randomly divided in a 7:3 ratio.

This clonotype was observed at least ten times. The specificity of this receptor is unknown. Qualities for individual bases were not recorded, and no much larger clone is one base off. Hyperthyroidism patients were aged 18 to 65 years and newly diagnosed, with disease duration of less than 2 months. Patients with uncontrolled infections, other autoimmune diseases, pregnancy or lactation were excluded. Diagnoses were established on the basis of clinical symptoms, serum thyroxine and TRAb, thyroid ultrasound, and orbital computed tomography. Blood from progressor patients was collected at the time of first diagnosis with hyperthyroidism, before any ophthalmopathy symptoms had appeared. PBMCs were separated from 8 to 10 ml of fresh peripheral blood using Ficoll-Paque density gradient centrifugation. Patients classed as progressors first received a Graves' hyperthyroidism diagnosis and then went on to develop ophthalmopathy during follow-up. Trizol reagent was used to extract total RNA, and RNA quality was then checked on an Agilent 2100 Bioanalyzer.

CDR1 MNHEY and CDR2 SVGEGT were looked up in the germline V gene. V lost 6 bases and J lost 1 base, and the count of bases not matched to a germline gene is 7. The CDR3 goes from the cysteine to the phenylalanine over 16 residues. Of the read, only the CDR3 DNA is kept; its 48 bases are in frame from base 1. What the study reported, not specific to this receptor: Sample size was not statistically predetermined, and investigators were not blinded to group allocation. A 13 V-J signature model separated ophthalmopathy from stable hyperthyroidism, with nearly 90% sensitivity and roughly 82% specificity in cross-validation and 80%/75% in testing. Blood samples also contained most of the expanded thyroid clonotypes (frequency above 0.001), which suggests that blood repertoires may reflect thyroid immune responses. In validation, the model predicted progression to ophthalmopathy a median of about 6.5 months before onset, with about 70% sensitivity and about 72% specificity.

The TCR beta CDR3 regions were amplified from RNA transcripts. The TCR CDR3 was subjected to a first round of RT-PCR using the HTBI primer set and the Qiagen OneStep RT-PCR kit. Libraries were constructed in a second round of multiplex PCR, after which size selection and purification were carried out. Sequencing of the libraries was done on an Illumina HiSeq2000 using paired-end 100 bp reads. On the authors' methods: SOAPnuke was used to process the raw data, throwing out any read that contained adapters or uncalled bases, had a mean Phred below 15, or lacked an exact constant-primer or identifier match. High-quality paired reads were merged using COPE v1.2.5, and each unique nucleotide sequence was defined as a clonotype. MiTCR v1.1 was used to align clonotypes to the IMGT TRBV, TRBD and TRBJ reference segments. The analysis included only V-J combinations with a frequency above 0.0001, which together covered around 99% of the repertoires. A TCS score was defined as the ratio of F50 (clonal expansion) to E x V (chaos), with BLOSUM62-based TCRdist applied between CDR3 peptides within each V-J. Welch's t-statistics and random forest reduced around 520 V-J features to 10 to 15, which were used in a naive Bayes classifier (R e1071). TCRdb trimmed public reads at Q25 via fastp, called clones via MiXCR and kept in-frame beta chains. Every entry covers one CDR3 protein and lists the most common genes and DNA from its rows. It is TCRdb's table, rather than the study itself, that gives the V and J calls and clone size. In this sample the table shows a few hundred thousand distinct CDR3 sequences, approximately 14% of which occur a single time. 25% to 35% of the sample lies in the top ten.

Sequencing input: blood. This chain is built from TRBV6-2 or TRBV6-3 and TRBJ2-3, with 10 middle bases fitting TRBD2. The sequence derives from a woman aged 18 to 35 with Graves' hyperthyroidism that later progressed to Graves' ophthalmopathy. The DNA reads TGTGCCAGCAGCCCTCTGGGACTAGCGCGCACAGATACGCAGTATTTT. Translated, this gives CASSPLGLARTDTQYF.